This TCR beta chain was retrieved from a study of OX40 agonist ivuxolimab in advanced cancers. Germline loops: CDR1 SQVTM, CDR2 ANQGSEA. V was shortened by 3 bases and J by 0 bases, with 9 bases between the two germline ends. The CDR3 sequence is 13 residues long. TCRdb's copy holds only in-frame clones and misses some; the assay was immunoSEQ multiplex PCR. The data contain approximately 15,000 clones, 64% of them singletons. The sample in question was CD4+ or CD8+ T cells sorted from blood, obtained in a trial of the OX40 agonist ivuxolimab. This TCR came from an adult with an advanced solid tumor such as melanoma, head and neck, liver or kidney cancer. V gene TRBV29-1 combines with J gene TRBJ2-7; D is perhaps TRBD1 (5 bases). CDR3 residues: CSVDRGSSYEQYF. The DNA of the CDR3 is TGCAGCGTTGATAGGGGTAGCTCCTACGAGCAGTACTTC.